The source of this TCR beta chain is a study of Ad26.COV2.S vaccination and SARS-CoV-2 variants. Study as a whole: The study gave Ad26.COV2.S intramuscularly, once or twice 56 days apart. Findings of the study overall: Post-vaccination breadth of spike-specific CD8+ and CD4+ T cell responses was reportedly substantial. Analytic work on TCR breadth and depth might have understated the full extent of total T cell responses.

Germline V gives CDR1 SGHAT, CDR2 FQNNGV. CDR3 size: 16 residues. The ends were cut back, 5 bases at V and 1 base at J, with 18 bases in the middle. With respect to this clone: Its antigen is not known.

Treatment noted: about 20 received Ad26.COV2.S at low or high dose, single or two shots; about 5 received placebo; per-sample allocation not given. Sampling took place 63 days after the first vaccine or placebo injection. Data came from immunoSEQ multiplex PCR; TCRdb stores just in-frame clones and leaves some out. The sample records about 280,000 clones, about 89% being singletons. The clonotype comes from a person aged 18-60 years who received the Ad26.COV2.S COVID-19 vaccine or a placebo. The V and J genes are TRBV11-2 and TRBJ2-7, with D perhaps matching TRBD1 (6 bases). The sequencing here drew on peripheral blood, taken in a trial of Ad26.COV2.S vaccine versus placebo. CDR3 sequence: CASSILPGTFSYEQYF. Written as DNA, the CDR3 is TGTGCCAGCAGCATCTTACCGGGGACATTTTCCTACGAGCAGTACTTC.